Below are 17 T cell receptor beta chains sequenced from a single sample in a study of T-cell reconstitution after alpha-beta-depleted transplantation in children. Preparation of the TCRbeta library used unique molecular identifiers. MiXCR was run by TCRdb on the PCR reads, yielding one entry per CDR3 protein. Among 300,000 or so distinct CDR3 sequences listed, approximately 23% were seen once. The sample consisted of PBMCs, mostly from graft donor cells, taken 180 days after TCRalphabeta/CD19-depleted stem cell transplant. Receptor source: a male patient under 18 who had a stem cell transplant for acute lymphoblastic leukemia, so the T cells may come from the graft donor.

In DNA, the CDR3 is TGCAGTGCCGAAATGCAGGGTTACGAGCAGTACTTC. Its translation: CSAEMQGYEQYF. The chain links TRBV20-1 to TRBJ2-7; D possibly corresponds to TRBD1 (5 bases). The germline CDR1 and CDR2 sequences are DFQATT and SNEGSKA (reference sequence). Trimming left V 6 bases short and J 4 bases short, with 13 bases between. This CDR3 is 12 amino acids long.

V and J are TRBV20-1 and TRBJ2-1; the match to TRBD2 covers 8 bases. Trimming cost V 0 bases and J 6 bases; bases outside gene matches: 7. Per germline, CDR1 DFQATT and CDR2 SNEGSKA (reference sequence). This CDR3 contains 15 residues. CDR3 DNA sequence: TGCAGTGCTAGAGAACGGGGACTAGGAGGCAATGAGCAGTTCTTC. Translated, it gives CSARERGLGGNEQFF.

The chain recombines TRBV7-9 with TRBJ2-2, with TRBD2 as a possible D gene (6 bases). Germline V gene lookup returns CDR1 SEHNR and CDR2 FQNEAQ (reference sequence). Trimming left V 4 bases short and J 3 bases short, with 9 bases between. The length of the CDR3 is 14 residues. DNA of the CDR3: TGTGCCAGCAGCTCCGGGGGTTACACCGGGGAGCTGTTTTTT. Translation gives CASSSGGYTGELFF.

A few counts support this clonotype. The chain employs TRBV12-3 or TRBV12-4 and TRBJ1-6; 7 nucleotides align to TRBD1. V shed 7 bases, J shed 7 bases, and the junction held 10 bases outside the gene matches. The CDR3 is made up of 15 amino acids. In DNA, the CDR3 is TGTGCCAGCACCCGGACAGGTTCGGGCAATTCACCCCTCCACTTT. Translating gives CASTRTGSGNSPLHF.

There are many counts of this clonotype. This chain links TRBV7-8 with TRBJ2-1; TRBD2 agrees at 13 bases. Losses at the gene ends were 5 bases for V and 4 bases for J; bases not matched to a gene: 2. Germline V gene lookup returns CDR1 SGHVS and CDR2 FQNEAQ. This CDR3 spans 15 amino acids. This CDR3 reads CASSRTSGSYNEQFF. As DNA, the CDR3 is TGTGCCAGCAGCCGGACTAGCGGGAGTTACAATGAGCAGTTCTTC.

The V and J genes are TRBV23-1 and TRBJ2-7; TRBD2 agrees at 12 bases. TRBV23-1 is given ORF status, its function remaining uncertain. V dropped 0 bases and J dropped 2; count of bases not matched to a gene: 5. CDR3 length equals 17 residues. CDR3: CASSQSGRTSGTYEQYF. The CDR3 DNA sequence: TGCGCCAGCAGTCAATCGGGTCGGACTAGCGGGACCTACGAGCAGTACTTC.

V is TRBV29-1 and J is TRBJ1-2; TRBD1 might be the D (5 bases). Trimming took off 2 bases at V and 4 bases at J, with 14 bases between the two ends. From germline, CDR1 is SQVTM and CDR2 ANQGSEA. The CDR3 covers 14 residues. The CDR3 DNA reads TGCAGCGTTGAACCCCAGACAGCCTCCTATGGCTACACCTTC. Protein: CSVEPQTASYGYTF.

This clonotype turned up a few times. The CDR3, as DNA: TGTGCCAGCAGCGTAGCGGGGGGTTGGGATGAGCAGTTCTTC. It yields the protein CASSVAGGWDEQFF. The rearrangement links TRBV9 to TRBJ2-1, with 7 positions matching TRBD2. Per the germline V gene, CDR1 is SGDLS and CDR2 is YYNGEE. The CDR3 loop spans 14 amino acids. Trimming at V came to 0 bases and at J to 8 bases, leaving 5 bases not matched to a gene.

This clonotype has only a few counts. This chain uses TRBV5-1 with TRBJ1-2; D not resolved. Deletions cut 0 bases from V and 7 bases from J, with 10 bases between. In germline, CDR1 is SGHRS, CDR2 YFSETQ. This CDR3 spans 13 amino acids. CDR3 sequence (DNA): TGCGCCAGCAGCTTGGACAGCGGGGTTGGCTACACCTTC. It encodes CASSLDSGVGYTF.

This clonotype has only a few counts. V usage is TRBV9 and J usage is TRBJ2-5, with 14 bases identical to TRBD2. CDR1 SGDLS and CDR2 YYNGEE come from the germline V gene. The CDR3 has 18 residues. The ends lost 0 bases at V and 3 bases at J; junction bases unmatched: 7. CDR3 amino acids: CASSVAGLAGVLEETQYF. CDR3 sequence (DNA): TGTGCCAGCAGCGTAGCGGGACTAGCGGGAGTGTTAGAAGAGACCCAGTACTTC.

The chain is built from TRBV7-3 and TRBJ2-7; 11 bases match TRBD1. In germline, CDR1 is SGHTA, CDR2 FQGTGA. Losses at the gene ends were 5 bases for V and 5 bases for J; bases not matched to a gene: 5. CDR3 length equals 14 residues. The CDR3 region has the DNA TGTGCCAGCAGCCGGGACAGGGGGTGGAACGAGCAGTACTTC. It codes for CASSRDRGWNEQYF.

The J gene is TRBJ2-3, the V gene TRBV3-1; TRBD2 matches at 7 bases. Losses at the gene ends were 4 bases for V and 4 bases for J; bases not matched to a gene: 5. The CDR3 has 14 amino acids. The V gene's germline CDR1 is LGHDT and CDR2 YNNKEL (reference sequence). The CDR3 here is CASSPSGNADTQYF. CDR3 nucleotide sequence: TGTGCCAGCAGCCCCAGCGGGAACGCAGATACGCAGTATTTT.

The rearrangement links TRBV12-3 or TRBV12-4 to TRBJ1-2; D is unclear. Between the trimmed V and J ends, which lost 5 bases and 3 bases, there was a span of 13 bases. The CDR3 sequence is 14 residues long. CDR3 in amino acids: CASSPRRVYYGYTF. The CDR3, as DNA: TGTGCCAGCAGTCCGAGGAGGGTTTACTATGGCTACACCTTC.

This clonotype was counted between two and nine times. The chain is built from TRBV6-5 and TRBJ1-1; D is unresolved. Germline V lookup: CDR1 MNHEY, CDR2 SVGAGI. Trimming took off 2 bases at V and 3 bases at J, with 7 bases between the two ends. This CDR3 spans 13 amino acids. The CDR3 coding sequence is TGTGCCAGCAGTTACCGGGGTGACACTGAAGCTTTCTTT. Protein: CASSYRGDTEAFF.

The V call is TRBV20-1, the J call TRBJ1-5, with 7 positions matching TRBD1. V was pared by 6 bases and J by 6 bases, with 17 bases of the junction left unmatched. CDR1 and CDR2 from the germline V gene are DFQATT and SNEGSKA (reference sequence). CDR3 length equals 16 residues. CDR3: CSATTPDRSGIQPQHF. The CDR3 DNA is TGCAGTGCAACCACCCCGGACAGGTCAGGGATTCAGCCCCAGCATTTT.

This clonotype was recorded a few times. The CDR3 DNA follows: TGTGCCAGTAGTATAGCGGGACTAGCCGTGACCGGGGAGCTGTTTTTT. Translation: CASSIAGLAVTGELFF. The V gene is TRBV19, the J gene TRBJ2-2, with 9 bases identical to TRBD2. CDR3 length equals 16 residues. Germline CDR1 and CDR2: LNHDA and SQIVND (reference sequence). Unmatched junction bases numbered 5, after V lost 1 base and J lost 5 bases.

This clonotype was observed a few times. The CDR3 region is CASSRDRVHEQYF. The CDR3 DNA follows: TGTGCCAGCAGCCGGGACAGGGTCCACGAGCAGTACTTC. The chain recombines TRBV7-8 with TRBJ2-7; 9 nucleotides align to TRBD1. Germline V gene sequence: CDR1 SGHVS, CDR2 FQNEAQ. CDR3 length: 13 residues. The V and J ends lost 5 bases and 5 bases, in that order; junction bases with no gene match: 4.